The 17 T cell receptor beta chains reported below all come from one sample, sequenced in a study of cytomegalovirus exposure and HLA in healthy donors. Primers: 60 Vbeta forward and 13 Jbeta reverse. Sequenced by immunoSEQ multiplex PCR; TCRdb stores in-frame clones only, minus some. In the table there are roughly 200,000 clones, about nine tenths of which are singletons. Sequencing used PBMCs. These TCRs come from a boy between 2 and 10 years old in good health and CMV-seronegative.

The gene calls are TRBV5-8 and TRBJ2-3; D gene ambiguous. This CDR3 is 12 amino acids long. V was pared by 4 bases and J by 12 bases, with 15 bases between. Germline CDR1 is SGHTS and CDR2 is YDEGEE. CDR3 bases: TGTGCCAGCAGCCCCGTTCCGCGCCCCCAGTATTTT. Translation gives CASSPVPRPQYF.

This chain uses TRBV2 with TRBJ1-1, with 10 bases identical to TRBD1. Germline CDR1 is SNHLY and CDR2 is FYNNEI. With V trimmed by 1 base and J by 0 bases, 5 bases remained unmatched. The CDR3 loop spans 17 amino acids. The CDR3 sequence is CASSEVRDRGLNTEAFF. The CDR3 nucleotides are TGTGCCAGCAGTGAAGTGAGGGACAGGGGACTGAACACTGAAGCTTTCTTT.

This chain joins TRBV5-1 and TRBJ1-4, with 8 positions matching TRBD1. Trimming at V came to 2 bases and at J to 12 bases, leaving 6 bases not matched to a gene. The CDR3 runs 13 residues. The V gene's germline CDR1 is SGHRS and CDR2 YFSETQ. This chain's CDR3 is CASSLDRGSELFF. The CDR3 DNA reads as TGCGCCAGCAGCTTAGACAGGGGATCGGAACTGTTTTTT.

The rearrangement uses TRBV25-1 and TRBJ1-2; D ambiguous. V dropped 4 bases and J dropped 2 bases, with 8 bases sitting between them. The length of the CDR3 is 13 residues. Germline loops: CDR1 MGHDK, CDR2 SYGVNS. CDR3 sequence: CASSALRNYGYTF. In DNA form, the CDR3 reads TGTGCCAGCAGTGCTCTGAGGAACTATGGCTACACCTTC.

This clone was seen just once. The chain couples TRBV7-9 to TRBJ2-1; tentatively, D is TRBD1 (5 bases). Trimming took 5 bases from V and 8 from J, leaving 16 bases between them. The CDR3 spans 14 residues. Germline CDR1 SEHNR, CDR2 FQNEAQ (reference sequence). CDR3 sequence reads: CASSPQSQGYEQFF. The CDR3 DNA is TGTGCCAGCAGCCCACAATCCCAGGGCTATGAGCAGTTCTTC.

The chain recombines TRBV12-2 with TRBJ1-4; the table assigns TRBD1, which was not confirmed against the DNA. TRBV12-2 is annotated as a pseudogene. This CDR3 region has 16 residues. The CDR3 coding sequence is TGTGCAAGTCGCTTCATGATGGGACAGGGAAGCGAAAAACTGTTTTTT. Its translation: CASRFMMGQGSEKLFF.

This chain uses TRBV11-2 with TRBJ2-7, with 9 bases identical to TRBD2. The CDR3 has 17 amino acids. The germline CDR1 and CDR2 sequences are SGHAT and FQNNGV. V dropped 5 bases and J dropped 3; count of bases not matched to a gene: 14. CDR3 coding DNA: TGTGCCAGCAGCGCCAGCGGGGGGCCGGTATCTTACTACGAGCAGTACTTC. Encoded protein: CASSASGGPVSYYEQYF.

The V and J genes are TRBV5-1 and TRBJ2-1; TRBD1 matches at 8 bases. The CDR3 loop spans 14 amino acids. Looked up from germline, CDR1 is SGHRS and CDR2 is YFSETQ. V was clipped by 4 bases and J by 7 bases; unmatched bases: 7. The CDR3 protein is CASSPGGRQNEQFF. Here the CDR3 DNA reads TGCGCCAGCAGCCCAGGGGGCCGACAGAATGAGCAGTTCTTC.

The chain joins TRBV7-3 to TRBJ2-1; 11 bases agree with TRBD2. This CDR3 region has 17 residues. Germline assignment: CDR1 SGHTA and CDR2 FQGTGA. V was clipped by 5 bases and J by 7 bases; unmatched bases: 13. The DNA for the CDR3 is TGTGCCAGCAGCCCTACCCCCTTAGCGGGAGGGTTAAATGAGCAGTTCTTC. Protein sequence: CASSPTPLAGGLNEQFF.

The sample holds one count of this clone. The chain combines TRBV12-1 with TRBJ1-2; the table's D call of TRBD1 was not tested on the DNA. TRBV12-1 is a recognized pseudogene. The length of the CDR3 is 13 residues. The CDR3 region has the DNA TGTGCCAGCAGACCCGAAGGGGTCCATGGCTACACCTTC. This sequence encodes CASRPEGVHGYTF.

V and J are TRBV4-1 and TRBJ2-3; a weak D match, TRBD2 (5 bases). This CDR3 region has 17 residues. Trimming pared 0 bases from V and 0 bases from J, leaving 13 bases between. Germline V gives CDR1 MGHRA, CDR2 YSYEKL. CDR3 nucleotides: TGCGCCAGCAGCCAAGATGGAGACTACCCTAGCACAGATACGCAGTATTTT. Protein: CASSQDGDYPSTDTQYF.

This chain joins TRBV21-1 and TRBJ2-5; the table calls TRBD2, which could not be checked here. TRBV21-1 is labeled a pseudogene. This CDR3 is built from 14 residues. In DNA form, the CDR3 reads TGTGCCGGGCGTCCCCCGTGGGGGGGGGAGACCCAGTACTTC. It yields the protein CAGRPPWGGETQYF.

The V gene is TRBV28, the J gene TRBJ2-7, with 7 bases that match TRBD2. Trimming removed 1 base from V and 4 bases from J; junction bases left unmatched: 10. CDR3 length equals 16 residues. Germline V gene data show CDR1 as MDHEN and CDR2 as SYDVKM. The CDR3 is CASSLYPWRERYEQYF. Written as DNA, the CDR3 is TGTGCCAGCAGTTTATATCCGTGGCGGGAGCGGTACGAGCAGTACTTC.

This clone was counted a single time. This chain uses TRBV11-2 with TRBJ2-3, with 8 positions matching TRBD1. CDR1 is SGHAT, CDR2 FQNNGV, per germline. V lost 0 bases, J lost 2 bases, and 10 bases stayed unmatched. CDR3 length: 18 residues. CDR3: CASSLDGGQGAYTDTQYF. The DNA of the CDR3 is TGTGCCAGCAGCTTAGATGGGGGGCAGGGGGCCTACACAGATACGCAGTATTTT.

This clone was seen only a few times. The rearrangement joins TRBV27 to TRBJ2-2; unclear D gene. The V gene lost 5 bases and the J gene lost 3 bases, with 4 bases spanning the gap. Germline-derived CDR1 and CDR2 are MNHEY and SMNVEV (reference sequence). The length of the CDR3 is 12 residues. In DNA form, the CDR3 reads TGTGCCAGCAGTCCGTACACCGGGGAGCTGTTTTTT. Its protein is CASSPYTGELFF.

The chain uses TRBV7-3 and TRBJ2-1; 8 nucleotides match TRBD2. Germline values: CDR1 SGHTA, CDR2 FQGTGA. V shed 8 bases and J 2 bases; nucleotides not matched to a gene: 2. CDR3 length: 13 amino acids. The CDR3 nucleotides are TGTGCCAGCCGGGAGGGGGCCTACAATGAGCAGTTCTTC. Residues: CASREGAYNEQFF.

The V and J genes are TRBV9 and TRBJ1-2; the D gene is possibly TRBD1 (5 bases). The length of the CDR3 is 14 residues. Trimming pared 0 bases from V and 4 bases from J, leaving 10 bases between. The V gene's germline CDR1 is SGDLS and CDR2 YYNGEE. In nucleotides, the CDR3 is TGTGCCAGCAGCGTAGCCGACAGCGTCTATGGCTACACCTTC. Residues: CASSVADSVYGYTF.